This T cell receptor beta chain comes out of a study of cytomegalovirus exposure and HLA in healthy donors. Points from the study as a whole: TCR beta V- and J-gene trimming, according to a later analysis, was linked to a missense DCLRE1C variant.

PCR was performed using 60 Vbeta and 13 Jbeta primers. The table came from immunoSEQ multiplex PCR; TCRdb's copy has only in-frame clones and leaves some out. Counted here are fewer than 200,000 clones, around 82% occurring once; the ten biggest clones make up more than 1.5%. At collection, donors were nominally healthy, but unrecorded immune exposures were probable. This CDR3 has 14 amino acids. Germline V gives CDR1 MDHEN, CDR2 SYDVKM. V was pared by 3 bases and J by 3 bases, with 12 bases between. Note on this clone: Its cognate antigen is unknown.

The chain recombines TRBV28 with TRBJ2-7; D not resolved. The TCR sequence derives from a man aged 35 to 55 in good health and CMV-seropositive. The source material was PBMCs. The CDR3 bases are TGTGCCAGCAGTTTTGGAGCAGCAGACTACGAGCAGTACTTC. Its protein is CASSFGAADYEQYF.